The 26 T cell receptor beta chains in this list originate from one sample, sequenced in a study of beta chain features in type 1 diabetes. Expressed TCRB transcripts got sequenced, as all isolated RNA was reverse transcribed. Assay: immunoSEQ multiplex PCR; the TCRdb copy retains only in-frame clones and omits some. This sample has fewer than 350,000 clones, with 7% to 9% found just once. The sequenced sample consisted of central memory CD4+ T cells from blood. These receptors were collected from a woman in her late teens or twenties in good health.

The chain joins TRBV6-6 to TRBJ1-4; the match to TRBD1 covers 9 bases. Germline V gene sequence: CDR1 MNHNY, CDR2 SVGAGI (reference sequence). J lost 7 bases, V lost 6 bases, and 9 bases had no gene match. This CDR3 is 15 amino acids long. This CDR3 is CASSPGQGKIEKLFF. DNA of the CDR3: TGTGCCAGCAGCCCGGGACAGGGAAAAATTGAAAAACTGTTTTTT.

This chain joins TRBV4-3 and TRBJ2-3; D is perhaps TRBD2 (6 bases). Per germline, CDR1 LGHNA and CDR2 YSLEER. With 4 bases removed from V and 2 bases from J, the gap between germline ends came to 10 bases. This CDR3 region has 14 residues. The CDR3 sequence: CASSLEGPTDTQYF. CDR3 bases: TGCGCCAGCAGCCTGGAGGGACCCACAGATACGCAGTATTTT.

This clone appeared a few times. The chain carries TRBV27 and TRBJ2-1; TRBD1 is a possible D gene (6 bases). Trimming removed 6 bases from V and 7 bases from J, with 16 bases in between. Germline CDR1 and CDR2: MNHEY and SMNVEV (reference sequence). The CDR3 is 14 amino acids. The CDR3 here is CASRRFGTLNEQFF. In DNA, the CDR3 is TGTGCCAGCAGAAGGTTCGGGACACTAAATGAGCAGTTCTTC.

The chain has TRBV11-2 and TRBJ1-5; no firm D call. The CDR3 loop spans 13 amino acids. Germline V gene lookup returns CDR1 SGHAT and CDR2 FQNNGV. V was pared by 4 bases and J by 5 bases, with 9 bases between. CDR3 loop: CASSYSHDQPQHF. The CDR3 bases are TGTGCCAGCAGCTACTCGCATGATCAGCCCCAGCATTTT.

This clone was observed many times. V is TRBV5-4 and J is TRBJ1-1; possibly TRBD1 for D (5 bases). Germline-derived CDR1 and CDR2 are SGHNT and YYREEE (reference sequence). The ends were cut back, 4 bases at V and 6 bases at J, with 13 bases in the middle. The CDR3 covers 13 residues. The CDR3 reads CASSHPGTAEAFF. The CDR3 nucleotides read TGTGCCAGCAGCCACCCCGGGACCGCTGAAGCTTTCTTT.

In this sample, this clone turned up many times. The rearrangement joins TRBV7-9 to TRBJ2-1; 9 nucleotides agree with TRBD2. V shed 7 bases and J 5 bases; nucleotides not matched to a gene: 6. Germline V gives CDR1 SEHNR, CDR2 FQNEAQ (reference sequence). The CDR3 runs 14 residues. Here the CDR3 reads CASTPGTSNNEQFF. DNA of the CDR3: TGTGCCAGCACTCCCGGGACTAGCAACAATGAGCAGTTCTTC.

This chain joins TRBV2 and TRBJ2-2; D might be TRBD2 (6 bases). V was clipped by 4 bases and J by 6 bases, with 9 bases between them. CDR1 SNHLY and CDR2 FYNNEI come from the germline V gene. The CDR3 runs to 13 residues. The CDR3 region is CASSGEDAGELFF. The CDR3 DNA reads as TGTGCCAGCAGTGGGGAGGATGCCGGGGAGCTGTTTTTT.

This clone was detected many times. This chain connects TRBV7-9 to TRBJ2-7; 9 nucleotides line up with TRBD1. Germline CDR1 and CDR2: SEHNR and FQNEAQ (reference sequence). The CDR3 loop spans 13 amino acids. Trimming removed 8 bases from V and 7 bases from J; junction bases left unmatched: 9. CDR3 bases: TGTGCCAGCCCGGGACAGGGACAAGGAGAGCAGTACGTC. Its protein product is CASPGQGQGEQYV.

The chain carries TRBV4-2 and TRBJ2-4, with D perhaps TRBD1 or TRBD2 (5 bases each). This CDR3 is 16 amino acids long. The V gene's germline CDR1 is LGHNA and CDR2 YNFKEQ. V was trimmed by 0 bases and J by 1 base, leaving 10 bases between them. The CDR3 DNA follows: TGTGCCAGCAGCCAAGAATCGGGGCGGGCCAAAAACATTCAGTACTTC. It specifies CASSQESGRAKNIQYF.

This chain joins TRBV5-1 and TRBJ2-5; D remains unclear. CDR1 and CDR2 (germline): SGHRS, YFSETQ. The CDR3 has 15 amino acids. V was pared by 5 bases and J by 3 bases, with 17 bases between. CDR3 sequence reads: CASSLDDLGEETQYF. For the CDR3, the DNA is TGCGCCAGCAGTCTTGACGACCTTGGAGAAGAGACCCAGTACTTC.

The chain carries TRBV7-7 and TRBJ1-3; unclear D gene. V shed 8 bases and J shed 2 bases, with 16 bases lying between them. CDR3 size: 15 residues. Germline CDR1 SSHAT, CDR2 FNYEAQ (reference sequence). The CDR3 spells CASSAGSAAGNTIYF. The CDR3 coding sequence is TGTGCCAGCTCGGCTGGATCGGCGGCTGGAAACACCATATATTTT.

This clone was found a few times. V usage is TRBV28 and J usage is TRBJ1-1; unclear D gene. Germline CDR1 and CDR2: MDHEN and SYDVKM. The CDR3 consists of 13 residues. Deletions cut 7 bases from V and 2 bases from J, with 11 bases between. The CDR3 sequence: CASTMSLNTEAFF. CDR3 DNA: TGTGCCAGCACCATGAGCTTAAACACTGAAGCTTTCTTT.

The CDR3 is CASSELAGYYNTGELFF. For the CDR3, the DNA is TGTGCCAGCAGTGAATTGGCTGGCTATTATAACACCGGGGAGCTGTTTTTT. The genes are TRBV6-1 and TRBJ2-2; D is unresolved. This CDR3 spans 17 amino acids. V was clipped by 2 bases and J by 2 bases, with 15 bases between them. Germline V lookup: CDR1 MNHNS, CDR2 SASEGT.

V usage is TRBV28 and J usage is TRBJ1-2; maybe TRBD1 (5 bases). CDR3 length: 14 residues. The V and J ends lost 8 bases and 4 bases respectively, with 17 bases between them. In germline, CDR1 is MDHEN, CDR2 SYDVKM. CDR3 coding DNA: TGTGCCAGCGTCGCGGGACGGTCGACCTATGGCTACACCTTC. Translating gives CASVAGRSTYGYTF.

In this sample, this clone turned up a few times. The CDR3 spells CASTRNMGFEETQYF. CDR3 bases: TGCGCCAGCACCCGCAACATGGGGTTCGAGGAGACCCAGTACTTC. The J gene is TRBJ2-5, the V gene TRBV5-1, with D uncertain. The CDR3 length is 15 residues. Germline loops: CDR1 SGHRS, CDR2 YFSETQ. V gave up 6 bases and J gave up 5 bases, with 20 bases separating them.

V is TRBV29-1 and J is TRBJ2-3; tentatively, D is TRBD1 or TRBD2 (7 bases each). The CDR3 spans 13 residues. V gave up 7 bases and J gave up 3 bases, with 14 bases separating them. Per the germline V gene, CDR1 is SQVTM and CDR2 is ANQGSEA. Here the CDR3 reads CSAAGGGTDTQYF. The CDR3 nucleotides read TGCAGCGCTGCAGGGGGGGGGACAGATACGCAGTATTTT.

The chain combines TRBV5-1 with TRBJ1-6; D remains unclear. The CDR3 runs 13 residues. Germline lookup yields CDR1 SGHRS and CDR2 YFSETQ. V lost 5 bases, J lost 8 bases, and 11 bases lay in between. DNA for the CDR3: TGCGCCAGCAGGGGCGAAACTGATTCACCCCTCCACTTT. It is translated as CASRGETDSPLHF.

The V and J genes are TRBV9 and TRBJ2-1; 15 bases are shared with TRBD2. The trim removed 5 bases at V and 10 bases at J, leaving 4 bases unmatched. The CDR3 runs to 14 residues. The germline V gene encodes CDR1 SGDLS and CDR2 YYNGEE. CDR3 loop: CASRGLAGGGEQFF. DNA for the CDR3: TGTGCCAGCAGGGGACTAGCGGGAGGAGGGGAGCAGTTCTTC.

This clone has a handful of counts. The identical CDR3 is also encoded by other nucleotide sequences in the sample. The V and J genes are TRBV7-9 and TRBJ2-5; weak D call: TRBD1 (6 bases). This CDR3 spans 14 amino acids. V lost 0 bases, J lost 1 base, and 6 bases lay in between. Germline CDR1 and CDR2: SEHNR and FQNEAQ (reference sequence). In DNA, the CDR3 is TGTGCCAGCAGCTTAGCAGGGGGCCAAGAGACCCAGTACTTC. Its protein product is CASSLAGGQETQYF.

This clone was seen a handful of times. This chain connects TRBV11-3 to TRBJ2-2, with a tentative D call TRBD1 (5 bases). There are 17 residues in the CDR3. V lost 5 bases and J 1 base, leaving 17 bases between the germline ends. Germline CDR1 is SGHNT and CDR2 is YENEEA. The CDR3 sequence is CASSPRLQGKNTGELFF. DNA of the CDR3: TGTGCCAGCAGCCCCAGATTGCAGGGAAAGAACACCGGGGAGCTGTTTTTT. The complete variable domain, with remaining parts taken from reference TRBV11-3 and TRBJ2-2, reads EAGVVQSPRYKIIEKKQPVAFWCNPISGHNTLYWYLQNLGQGPELLIRYENEEAVDDSQLPKDRFSAERLKGVDSTLKIQPAELGDSAVYLCASSPRLQGKNTGELFFGEGSRLTVL.

This clone was observed a few times. The chain combines TRBV7-2 with TRBJ2-1; possibly TRBD1 for D (6 bases). V shed 3 bases and J shed 10 bases, with 10 bases lying between them. Germline V CDR1 and CDR2: SGHTA, FQGNSA. The CDR3 contains 12 residues. This chain's CDR3 is CASSFSDREQFF. CDR3 coding DNA: TGTGCCAGCAGCTTCAGTGACAGGGAGCAGTTCTTC.

The rearrangement joins TRBV29-1 to TRBJ1-1; D gene ambiguous. The CDR3 loop spans 11 amino acids. V shed 4 bases and J shed 1 base, with 4 bases lying between them. The germline V gene encodes CDR1 SQVTM and CDR2 ANQGSEA. The CDR3 loop reads CSVAENTEAFF. Here the CDR3 DNA reads TGCAGCGTTGCAGAGAACACTGAAGCTTTCTTT.

The V and J genes are TRBV19 and TRBJ1-2; TRBD1 agrees at 9 bases. The V gene end was trimmed by 5 bases and the J gene end by 9 bases; junction bases not matched to a gene: 4. This CDR3 is built from 12 residues. Germline assignment: CDR1 LNHDA and CDR2 SQIVND (reference sequence). DNA for the CDR3: TGTGCCAGTAGTCGACAGGGGGTAAGCTACACCTTC. Its translation: CASSRQGVSYTF.

The sample holds a few counts of this clone. This sequence joins TRBV7-8 and TRBJ2-5; the match to TRBD2 covers 7 bases. CDR1 and CDR2 from the germline V gene are SGHVS and FQNEAQ. The length of the CDR3 is 13 residues. The V gene end was trimmed by 6 bases and the J gene end by 5 bases; junction bases not matched to a gene: 6. For the CDR3, the DNA is TGTGCCAGCAGAAGCCCACTAGCGGAGACCCAGTACTTC. Its protein is CASRSPLAETQYF.

This clone has ten or more counts. This chain connects TRBV7-9 to TRBJ1-4; 7 positions agree with TRBD1. Looked up from germline, CDR1 is SEHNR and CDR2 is FQNEAQ (reference sequence). The CDR3 extends over 15 amino acids. J gave up 7 bases and V 5 bases, and 10 bases lay outside the gene matches. The CDR3, as DNA: TGTGCCAGCAGCGACATCAACAGGGGAGGTGAAAAACTGTTTTTT. Translating it yields CASSDINRGGEKLFF.

There are many counts of this clone. V usage is TRBV7-2 and J usage is TRBJ2-3, with 13 bases fitting TRBD2. Trimming removed 6 bases from V and 4 bases from J; junction bases left unmatched: 4. CDR1 SGHTA and CDR2 FQGNSA come from the germline V gene. The CDR3 runs 15 residues. This chain's CDR3 is CASRSTSGRADTQYF. CDR3 in DNA: TGTGCCAGCAGATCCACTAGCGGGAGGGCAGATACGCAGTATTTT.